The 32 T cell receptor beta chains below were found in one sample sequenced in a study of blood T cell repertoires in COVID-19. Libraries were prepared by immunoSEQ multiplex PCR; TCRdb keeps only in-frame clonotypes and omits some of them. The sample records about 160,000 clones, around 78% being singletons. Input material: PBMCs or T cells enriched from blood (not recorded which). Receptors originate from a woman between 45 and 60 years old who had recovered from COVID-19.

The rearrangement links TRBV2 to TRBJ2-3, with D perhaps TRBD1 (6 bases). The CDR3 covers 13 residues. CDR1 and CDR2 from the germline V gene are SNHLY and FYNNEI. Deletions cut 7 bases from V and 1 base from J, with 9 bases between. DNA for the CDR3: TGTGCCAGCACTCGACAGGGCACAGATACGCAGTATTTT. Its protein is CASTRQGTDTQYF.

In this sample, this clone turned up once. The genes are TRBV7-9 and TRBJ2-2; D is unresolved. Trimming cost V 5 bases and J 5 bases, with 6 bases left between them. Germline CDR1 reads SEHNR; CDR2 reads FQNEAQ (reference sequence). The CDR3 is 12 residues long. CDR3 bases: TGTGCCAGCAGCGCCGAGACCGGGGAGCTGTTTTTT. Translated: CASSAETGELFF.

J is TRBJ2-2 and V is TRBV2; TRBD2 aligns across 10 bases. J lost 5 bases, V lost 1 base, and 7 bases had no gene match. Germline V gene data show CDR1 as SNHLY and CDR2 as FYNNEI. This CDR3 comprises 17 residues. CDR3 region: CASSEELAGLPTGELFF. The CDR3 coding sequence is TGTGCCAGCAGTGAAGAACTAGCGGGGCTACCGACCGGGGAGCTGTTTTTT.

The chain combines TRBV2 with TRBJ1-2, with 9 bases fitting TRBD1. V lost 5 bases, J lost 6 bases, and 13 bases stayed unmatched. Germline V CDR1 and CDR2: SNHLY, FYNNEI. CDR3 length: 16 residues. The CDR3 protein is CASSSYRDRVGDGYTF. In nucleotides, the CDR3 is TGTGCCAGCAGTAGCTACCGGGACAGGGTTGGTGATGGCTACACCTTC.

The rearrangement joins TRBV7-3 to TRBJ1-1; 7 bases are shared with TRBD1. V shed 5 bases and J 7 bases; nucleotides not matched to a gene: 7. Germline V gene data show CDR1 as SGHTA and CDR2 as FQGTGA. The CDR3 has 13 residues. The CDR3 loop is CASSLDRDNEAFF. CDR3 bases: TGTGCCAGCAGCCTCGACAGGGATAATGAAGCTTTCTTT.

This clone was seen more than once but under ten times. CDR3 coding DNA: TGTGCCATCAGTGCGCGGGGGGCGGATGAAAAACTGTTTTTT. Protein sequence: CAISARGADEKLFF. The chain is built from TRBV10-3 and TRBJ1-4; D is possibly TRBD1 (6 bases). From germline, CDR1 is ENHRY and CDR2 SYGVKD. Between the trimmed V and J ends, which lost 4 bases and 6 bases, there was a span of 12 bases. This CDR3 contains 14 residues.

This clone was counted a single time. Here the CDR3 reads CASTAGTDTQYF. For the CDR3, the DNA is TGTGCCAGCACTGCGGGCACAGATACGCAGTATTTT. V gene TRBV6-5 combines with J gene TRBJ2-3; D is unresolved. Trimming removed 7 bases at V and 1 base at J, with 6 bases between. Germline V gene data show CDR1 as MNHEY and CDR2 as SVGAGI. The CDR3 contains 12 residues.

The chain is built from TRBV5-4 and TRBJ1-5; weak D call: TRBD1 (6 bases). CDR1 is SGHNT, CDR2 YYREEE, per germline (reference sequence). The CDR3 loop spans 14 amino acids. V was clipped by 6 bases and J by 7 bases, with 17 bases between them. This CDR3 reads CASTHGGAGQPQHF. CDR3 sequence (DNA): TGTGCCAGCACCCATGGGGGGGCCGGGCAGCCCCAGCATTTT.

This chain links TRBV11-2 with TRBJ2-1, with D possibly being TRBD1 (5 bases). Trimming took 2 bases from V and 11 from J, leaving 10 bases between them. Germline CDR1 is SGHAT and CDR2 is FQNNGV. The CDR3 is 12 amino acids. CDR3 amino acids: CASSLTVGQQFF. The CDR3 DNA follows: TGTGCCAGCAGCTTAACCGTGGGGCAGCAGTTCTTC.

As concerns this clone: The same CDR3 can be traced to other DNA sequences in this sample. The J gene is TRBJ1-1, the V gene TRBV12-3 or TRBV12-4, with D hard to call. CDR3 length equals 13 residues. Trimming stripped 3 bases from V and 4 bases from J, with 9 bases between. CDR3: CASSLREGTEAFF. In DNA, the CDR3 is TGTGCCAGCAGTTTGAGGGAGGGCACTGAAGCTTTCTTT.

This clone turned up a few times. This chain uses TRBV12-3 or TRBV12-4 with TRBJ1-2; possible D gene TRBD1, 6 bases. The CDR3 loop spans 13 amino acids. V lost 5 bases to trimming and J lost 5 bases, with 12 bases between them. CDR3 nucleotide sequence: TGTGCCAGCAGTCCTGGACAGAAGTATGGCTACACCTTC. Its protein is CASSPGQKYGYTF.

The chain uses TRBV28 and TRBJ1-1, with 9 bases fitting TRBD1. CDR1 is MDHEN, CDR2 SYDVKM, per germline. The CDR3 runs 13 residues. V was clipped by 6 bases and J by 6 bases; unmatched bases: 5. The CDR3 loop is CASSMGQGPEAFF. CDR3 in DNA: TGTGCCAGCAGCATGGGACAGGGTCCTGAAGCTTTCTTT. Supplemented by reference TRBV28 and TRBJ1-1, the full variable domain reads DVKVTQSSRYLVKRTGEKVFLECVQDMDHENMFWYRQDPGLGLRLIYFSYDVKMKEKGDIPEGYSVSREKKERFSLILESASTNQTSMYLCASSMGQGPEAFFGQGTRLTVV.

The chain couples TRBV2 to TRBJ1-2; 10 nucleotides agree with TRBD1. Per germline, CDR1 SNHLY and CDR2 FYNNEI. V lost 8 bases to trimming and J lost 3 bases; unmatched junction nucleotides: 6. The CDR3 is 14 residues long. The CDR3 DNA sequence: TGTGCCAGCCGAAGGGACAGGGGAGACTATGGCTACACCTTC. Its translation is CASRRDRGDYGYTF.

The count of this clone is one. The junction and the germline gene differ at one end; a read error may be behind it. The same CDR3 is also encoded by other DNA sequences in this sample. The rearrangement links TRBV3-1 (or the pseudogene TRBV3-2) to TRBJ1-5; possibly TRBD1 for D (6 bases). CDR1 is LGHDT and CDR2 is YNNKEL in the germline V gene (reference sequence). The CDR3 length is 14 residues. The CDR3 sequence: CASSQAGGNQPQHF. The CDR3 DNA follows: TGTGCCAGTAGCCAAGCAGGGGGCAATCAGCCCCAGCATTTT.

This sequence joins TRBV29-1 and TRBJ1-1; D is unclear. With 3 bases removed from V and 5 bases from J, the gap between germline ends came to 22 bases. The CDR3 is made up of 16 amino acids. Germline assignment: CDR1 SQVTM and CDR2 ANQGSEA. The CDR3 loop is CSVERASRASRTEAFF. For the CDR3, the DNA is TGCAGCGTTGAGAGGGCCAGTAGGGCGTCGCGGACTGAAGCTTTCTTT. Together with reference TRBV29-1 and TRBJ1-1, the CDR3 gives the full variable domain: SAVISQKPSRDICQRGTSLTIQCQVDSQVTMMFWYRQQPGQSLTLIATANQGSEATYESGFVIDKFPISRPNLTFSTLTVSNMSPEDSSIYLCSVERASRASRTEAFFGQGTRLTVV.

The rearrangement links TRBV27 to TRBJ2-5; D gene uncertain. V was shortened by 0 bases and J by 2 bases, with 16 bases between the two germline ends. The germline CDR1 and CDR2 sequences are MNHEY and SMNVEV (reference sequence). CDR3 length equals 17 residues. The CDR3 DNA reads TGTGCCAGCAGTTTATCGACAAGGCTCGTATCTCAAGAGACCCAGTACTTC. Translation gives CASSLSTRLVSQETQYF.

V gene TRBV30 combines with J gene TRBJ1-1; D uncertain. CDR1 is GTSNPN and CDR2 is SVGIG in the germline V gene (reference sequence). CDR3 size: 12 residues. The V end was cut by 4 bases, the J end by 6 bases, with 12 bases between. The CDR3, as DNA: TGTGCCTGGATAAAAACGGGGTCTGAAGCTTTCTTT. Its translation: CAWIKTGSEAFF.

A few counts support this clone. The rearrangement uses TRBV2 and TRBJ1-5, with a weak D call TRBD1 (5 bases). Trimming shortened V by 7 bases and J by 5 bases, and 15 bases separated the two germline ends. The CDR3 extends over 14 amino acids. Per the germline V gene, CDR1 is SNHLY and CDR2 is FYNNEI. The CDR3 DNA is TGTGCCAGCACTGCTGGGGGAGGCGATCAGCCCCAGCATTTT. Translation: CASTAGGGDQPQHF.

The genes are TRBV5-5 and TRBJ2-2; tentative D call: TRBD1 (6 bases). Germline CDR1 and CDR2: SGHKS and YYEKEE (reference sequence). Trimming cost V 0 bases and J 7 bases, with 13 bases left between them. This CDR3 has 15 residues. In DNA, the CDR3 is TGTGCCAGCAGCTTGGAAAGGGGGTCGATCGGGGAGCTGTTTTTT. This sequence encodes CASSLERGSIGELFF. The full variable domain, rest sourced from reference TRBV5-5 and TRBJ2-2, is DAGVTQSPTHLIKTRGQQVTLRCSPISGHKSVSWYQQVLGQGPQFIFQYYEKEERGRGNFPDRFSARQFPNYSSELNVNALLLGDSALYLCASSLERGSIGELFFGEGSRLTVL.

The chain is built from TRBV3-1 (or the pseudogene TRBV3-2) and TRBJ2-3, with TRBD2 as a possible D gene (6 bases). V was shortened by 4 bases and J by 10 bases, with 12 bases between the two germline ends. The CDR3 has 12 residues. Germline V gene data show CDR1 as LGHDT and CDR2 as YNNKEL (reference sequence). CDR3 nucleotide sequence: TGTGCCAGCAGCCTCCTGCGGGGCCCGCAGTATTTT. Its translation is CASSLLRGPQYF.

The V gene is TRBV5-1, the J gene TRBJ1-4; no clear D gene. The CDR3 has 16 residues. V shed 3 bases and J shed 8 bases, with 20 bases lying between them. Germline V gives CDR1 SGHRS, CDR2 YFSETQ. CDR3 nucleotide sequence: TGCGCCAGCAGCTCCACCGATCCAGCAGGAGGGGAAAAACTGTTTTTT. Protein: CASSSTDPAGGEKLFF.

This chain joins TRBV20-1 and TRBJ2-3; maybe TRBD1 (6 bases). There are 11 residues in the CDR3. V lost 6 bases and J 7 bases, leaving 11 bases between the germline ends. Germline loops: CDR1 DFQATT, CDR2 SNEGSKA (reference sequence). The CDR3 coding sequence is TGCAGTGCGCCTACAGGGCATACGCAGTATTTT. It translates to CSAPTGHTQYF.

This clone was recorded a few times. This sequence joins TRBV7-3 and TRBJ1-2; TRBD1 is a possible D gene (6 bases). The CDR3 contains 13 residues. V lost 5 bases, J lost 7 bases, and 14 bases lay in between. Germline-derived CDR1 and CDR2 are SGHTA and FQGTGA. The CDR3 DNA is TGTGCCAGCAGCCCTGGGACATCGATTGGCTACACCTTC. Amino acids: CASSPGTSIGYTF.

The J gene is TRBJ2-7, the V gene TRBV4-3; D might be TRBD1 (6 bases). This CDR3 has 13 residues. The V end lost 4 bases, the J end lost 6 bases, and 13 bases lay between the germline ends. CDR1 and CDR2 (germline): LGHNA, YSLEER. CDR3 sequence reads: CASSLGAGGEQYV. The CDR3 DNA follows: TGCGCCAGCAGCCTGGGGGCTGGCGGCGAGCAGTACGTC.

The chain links TRBV30 to TRBJ1-1; 11 bases are a match to TRBD1. With 4 bases clipped from V and 4 bases from J, the junction kept 2 bases outside the gene matches. From germline, CDR1 is GTSNPN and CDR2 SVGIG (reference sequence). This CDR3 is built from 13 residues. The CDR3 reads CAWTGQGATEAFF. In DNA, the CDR3 is TGTGCCTGGACTGGACAGGGGGCCACTGAAGCTTTCTTT.

The chain links TRBV4-3 to TRBJ2-1, with 10 bases matching TRBD2. V lost 1 base, J lost 7 bases, and 10 bases stayed unmatched. Germline CDR1 reads LGHNA; CDR2 reads YSLEER. The CDR3 covers 17 residues. CDR3 bases: TGCGCCAGCAGCCAAGCTCCATCCAGCGGGAGGGGTAATGAGCAGTTCTTC. Translating it yields CASSQAPSSGRGNEQFF.

The chain is built from TRBV6-1 and TRBJ1-3, with D tentatively TRBD1 (5 bases). CDR1 MNHNS and CDR2 SASEGT come from the germline V gene. This CDR3 has 14 residues. Trimming removed 2 bases from V and 3 bases from J, with 8 bases in between. Here the CDR3 DNA reads TGTGCCAGCAGTGAACAGGGTCATGGAAACACCATATATTTT. This sequence encodes CASSEQGHGNTIYF.

The chain has TRBV12-3 or TRBV12-4 and TRBJ1-2, with 7 nucleotides matching TRBD1. Trimming removed 7 bases from V and 4 bases from J; junction bases left unmatched: 6. The CDR3 loop spans 13 amino acids. This chain's CDR3 is CASTGGRRYGYTF. CDR3 DNA: TGTGCCAGCACAGGGGGACGCCGCTATGGCTACACCTTC.

Note on this clone: The junction differs from germline at one of its ends, possibly a read error. The chain carries TRBV14 and TRBJ2-5; D possibly corresponds to TRBD1 (6 bases). The CDR3 covers 14 residues. Per germline, CDR1 SGHDN and CDR2 FVKESK. The CDR3 DNA reads TGTGCCAGCAGCCAGGTCAGGGGACGAGAGGCCCAGTACTTC. Protein sequence: CASSQVRGREAQYF.

This sequence joins TRBV3-1 (or the pseudogene TRBV3-2) and TRBJ1-2, with D possibly being TRBD1 (6 bases). The CDR3 covers 13 residues. V lost 6 bases and J lost 5, with 13 bases in between. Per germline, CDR1 LGHDT and CDR2 YNNKEL (reference sequence). CDR3 loop: CASSPSQGYGYTF. The CDR3 DNA reads as TGTGCCAGCAGTCCATCTCAGGGGTATGGCTACACCTTC.

V is TRBV6-2 or TRBV6-3 and J is TRBJ2-7; maybe TRBD2 (5 bases). The CDR3 sequence is 15 residues long. CDR1 is MNHEY and CDR2 is SVGEGT in the germline V gene. Trimming took 6 bases from V and 6 from J, leaving 21 bases between them. CDR3 sequence: CASSPGGLLAGEQYV. DNA for the CDR3: TGTGCCAGCAGCCCCGGCGGGCTACTTGCGGGCGAGCAGTACGTC.

The V call is TRBV19, the J call TRBJ2-1, with TRBD1 matching over 9 bases. V gave up 4 bases and J gave up 5 bases; unmatched junction bases: 3. This CDR3 spans 14 amino acids. Per germline, CDR1 LNHDA and CDR2 SQIVND (reference sequence). The CDR3 DNA is TGTGCCAGTAGTACGGGGACAGGGAACAATGAGCAGTTCTTC. Protein product: CASSTGTGNNEQFF. The variable domain in full, completed from reference TRBV19 and TRBJ2-1, reads DGGITQSPKYLFRKEGQNVTLSCEQNLNHDAMYWYRQDPGQGLRLIYYSQIVNDFQKGDIAEGYSVSREKKESFPLTVTSAQKNPTAFYLCASSTGTGNNEQFFGPGTRLTVL.